Below are 17 T cell receptor beta chains sequenced from a single sample in a study of T cells in Graves' hyperthyroidism and ophthalmopathy. RNA transcripts were the template for amplifying TCR beta CDR3 regions. HTBI primers drove first-round RT-PCR of the TCR CDR3. One entry per CDR3 protein, called by TCRdb with MiXCR from the multiplex PCR reads. This repertoire shows 640,000 or so distinct CDR3 sequences, 14% to 15% found once; its top ten account for roughly 4.5%. What was sequenced was blood. The receptors originated from a middle-aged woman with Graves' ophthalmopathy.

This clonotype showed up just once. V gene TRBV6-1 combines with J gene TRBJ2-7; D remains ambiguous. The CDR3 loop spans 14 amino acids. V lost 2 bases and J lost 1, with 9 bases in between. CDR1 is MNHNS and CDR2 is SASEGT in the germline V gene. The CDR3 nucleotides read TGTGCCAGCAGTGAAACGACCGTGTCCTACGAGCAGTACTTC. This sequence encodes CASSETTVSYEQYF.

For the CDR3, the DNA is TGCGCCAGCAGCGCCCGGCCCTTGGTCACTGAAGCTTTCTTT. As protein: CASSARPLVTEAFF. The chain has TRBV5-1 and TRBJ1-1; no firm D call. The germline V gene has CDR1 SGHRS and CDR2 YFSETQ. V dropped 4 bases and J dropped 4 bases, with 14 bases sitting between them. The CDR3 spans 14 residues.

This clonotype was seen more than once but under ten times. A much larger clone sits a single nucleotide away, making a read error possible. This chain connects TRBV20-1 to TRBJ2-7, with 10 nucleotides matching TRBD1. V shed 6 bases, J shed 5 bases, and the junction held 19 bases outside the gene matches. In germline, CDR1 is DFQATT, CDR2 SNEGSKA (reference sequence). The CDR3 has 17 residues. The CDR3 reads CSARDRGPGGGSHEQYF. The CDR3 DNA sequence: TGCAGTGCCCGGGACAGGGGACCTGGCGGGGGGTCCCACGAGCAGTACTTC.

The chain links TRBV10-1 to TRBJ1-1; no clear D gene. Trimming took 0 bases from V and 4 from J, leaving 15 bases between them. CDR1 WNHNN and CDR2 SYGVQD come from the germline V gene (reference sequence). The CDR3 spans 16 residues. This CDR3 is CASSESKARSSTEAFF. CDR3 coding DNA: TGCGCCAGCAGTGAGTCGAAAGCCAGATCGAGCACTGAAGCTTTCTTT.

The V gene is TRBV28, the J gene TRBJ2-7, with 8 bases lining up with TRBD2. Germline V gene data show CDR1 as MDHEN and CDR2 as SYDVKM. CDR3 length equals 15 residues. V lost 6 bases to trimming and J lost 0 bases; unmatched junction nucleotides: 7. DNA for the CDR3: TGTGCCAGCAGCTCTCATAGCGGGACCTCCTACGAGCAGTACTTC. This encodes CASSSHSGTSYEQYF.

Many counts were recorded for this clonotype. V gene TRBV6-2 or TRBV6-3 combines with J gene TRBJ2-2; D gene unclear. Germline assignment: CDR1 MNHEY and CDR2 SVGEGT. The CDR3 spans 14 residues. Trimming left V 3 bases short and J 0 bases short, with 5 bases between. Written as DNA, the CDR3 is TGTGCCAGCAGTTATCTCGCGAACACCGGGGAGCTGTTTTTT. Translated: CASSYLANTGELFF.

The gene calls are TRBV11-2 and TRBJ2-7; unclear D gene. V lost 5 bases and J lost 7, with 15 bases in between. There are 13 residues in the CDR3. The germline V gene has CDR1 SGHAT and CDR2 FQNNGV. The CDR3 nucleotides read TGTGCCAGCAGCCCAACTCGGACCGGGGAGCAGTACTTC. Translating gives CASSPTRTGEQYF.

This clonotype appeared many times. The limits of the CDR3 on the DNA are not certain, so only TCRdb's listed CDR3 is given. This rearrangement joins TRBV6-5 to TRBJ2-6. Germline CDR1 is MNHEY and CDR2 is SVGAGI. 14 amino acids form the CDR3, both terminal residues included. The CDR3 spells CASSSSAGANVLTF.

The rearrangement links TRBV6-1 to TRBJ1-6, with no clear D. Germline V gene data show CDR1 as MNHNS and CDR2 as SASEGT. This CDR3 is built from 17 residues. V was trimmed by 3 bases and J by 8 bases, leaving 20 bases between them. CDR3 in amino acids: CASSDGVAAVADSPLHF. The DNA of the CDR3 is TGTGCCAGCAGTGACGGGGTGGCCGCAGTGGCGGATTCACCCCTCCACTTT.

This clonotype showed up just a few times. The chain couples TRBV11-2 to TRBJ2-6, with TRBD1 identical over 9 bases. The length of the CDR3 is 15 residues. From germline, CDR1 is SGHAT and CDR2 FQNNGV. J was trimmed by 9 bases and V by 5 bases; bases with no gene match: 8. As DNA, the CDR3 is TGTGCCAGCAGCCCCGGACAGGGGCTCTACAACGTCCTGACTTTC. It translates to CASSPGQGLYNVLTF.

This clonotype was found many times. The gene calls are TRBV12-3 or TRBV12-4 and TRBJ2-2; no definite D call. Trimming removed 3 bases from V and 4 bases from J, with 9 bases in between. The CDR3 extends over 14 amino acids. DNA for the CDR3: TGTGCCAGCAGTTTTTATCGAGTCACCGGGGAGCTGTTTTTT. This translates into CASSFYRVTGELFF.

Ten or more counts support this clonotype. This chain connects TRBV28 to TRBJ2-7, with 9 bases fitting TRBD1. Trimming removed 3 bases from V and 6 bases from J; junction bases left unmatched: 9. The germline V gene encodes CDR1 MDHEN and CDR2 SYDVKM. The CDR3 is made up of 15 amino acids. CDR3: CASSFGQGWSREQYF. DNA of the CDR3: TGTGCCAGCAGTTTCGGACAGGGGTGGTCGCGCGAGCAGTACTTC. The whole variable domain, filled in from reference TRBV28 and TRBJ2-7, reads DVKVTQSSRYLVKRTGEKVFLECVQDMDHENMFWYRQDPGLGLRLIYFSYDVKMKEKGDIPEGYSVSREKKERFSLILESASTNQTSMYLCASSFGQGWSREQYFGPGTRLTVT.

Ten or more counts support this clonotype. The chain is built from TRBV28 and TRBJ1-5, with 8 bases lining up with TRBD1. The V gene end was trimmed by 7 bases and the J gene end by 4 bases; junction bases not matched to a gene: 12. This CDR3 has 16 residues. The germline gives CDR1 MDHEN, CDR2 SYDVKM. DNA for the CDR3: TGTGCCAGCAAACCGTCACGACAGGGGCGGAATCAGCCCCAGCATTTT. This codes for CASKPSRQGRNQPQHF.

The CDR3 loop is CASSQDGASAYEQYF. The DNA of the CDR3 is TGCGCCAGCAGCCAAGATGGGGCCTCAGCCTACGAGCAGTACTTC. The rearrangement uses TRBV4-1 and TRBJ2-7, with a tentative D call TRBD1 (5 bases). The V end lost 0 bases, the J end lost 2 bases, and 11 bases lay between the germline ends. The CDR3 has 15 amino acids. Germline CDR1 reads MGHRA; CDR2 reads YSYEKL.

This chain connects TRBV5-5 to TRBJ2-5; D is unclear. V was cut by 1 base and J by 1 base, with 11 bases left in between. Germline loops: CDR1 SGHKS, CDR2 YYEKEE (reference sequence). The CDR3 contains 15 residues. CDR3 bases: TGTGCCAGCAGCTTGATAACCTATCCCCAAGAGACCCAGTACTTC. This translates into CASSLITYPQETQYF.

In its sample, this clonotype was seen a few times. V usage is TRBV4-3 and J usage is TRBJ2-4, with 9 bases aligning to TRBD2. J was trimmed by 7 bases and V by 4 bases; bases with no gene match: 14. From germline, CDR1 is LGHNA and CDR2 YSLEER. The CDR3 is 17 amino acids. The CDR3 sequence is CASSLEPTSGKGNIQYF. The CDR3 DNA is TGCGCCAGCAGCCTAGAGCCGACTAGCGGAAAGGGGAACATTCAGTACTTC.

This clonotype has more than one count but fewer than ten. The V call is TRBV27, the J call TRBJ1-1; D is perhaps TRBD1 (6 bases). Germline V CDR1 and CDR2: MNHEY, SMNVEV (reference sequence). V dropped 6 bases and J dropped 3 bases, with 20 bases sitting between them. The CDR3 loop spans 16 amino acids. As DNA, the CDR3 is TGTGCCAGCAGCCCAGAAGACAGGACTATTGACACTGAAGCTTTCTTT. It is translated as CASSPEDRTIDTEAFF.